Described below is a single TCR beta chain sequence and its context. What antigen it recognizes has not been identified. Base qualities are not provided; no much larger clone lies one nucleotide away. These data belong to a study of long-term antiretroviral therapy in people with HIV (dated 2022 in TCRdb). Broadly, across the study: The earliest samples were collected approximately a decade before the 2015 WHO recommendation for immediate ART, a period when ART was typically delayed until CD4 counts fell. No cross-contamination during QIAcube processing turned up in test extractions that ran a monoclonal T-cell line alongside about 35 polyclonal samples. Of the approximately 30 participants with HIV, approximately twelve were female. A total of over 150 cryopreserved PBMC samples came from 25 to 35 adults with confirmed HIV infection and were collected serially over a mean of roughly 6 years (range 1-12). A retrospective serial study tested whether changes in peripheral blood TRB repertoire composition and diversity were associated with ART initiation and durable HIV suppression.

The research as a whole found: HIV repertoires had narrower CDR3 length ranges than controls, and the network structure suggested an antigen-experienced repertoire that shifted only slightly toward naive after ART. The samples were dated from about 2004 to 2018, and the ART regimens that were used may be less effective than current ART regimens. Since PBMC availability was limited, sequencing covered only the TCR beta chain, with no alpha chain pairing. Because pre-ART samples had limited cell numbers, unsorted PBMC were profiled rather than sorted CD4+ and CD8+ T cells. Inferences about post-ART repertoire changes are limited because no data were available on ART adherence, viral resistance or therapy changes. ART initiation was associated with a significant increase in TRB diversity, but diversity stayed significantly below transplant donor controls even after long-term ART. Expanded TRB clones identified before ART initiation dominated the repertoire at all time points, although this dominance fluctuated and declined in many PLHIV after ART.

Participants were included only if at least one PBMC sample before ART initiation and at least two post-ART samples were available. All participants with HIV were treated in the United States of America. Cryopreserved samples of about 0.9-11 million PBMC were thawed and washed before DNA extraction. At the time of the earliest PBMC sample, participants with HIV were aged between about 20 and 55 years. Each participant contributed PBMC samples from 1-4 timepoints before ART initiation and 2-8 timepoints after ART initiation, with a median of 7 samples. Serial HIV viral load, CD4+ T-cell count, ART history and demographic data were obtained for every participant. Using a Qiagen kit on a QIAcube, genomic DNA was extracted from unsorted PBMC, with samples processed in batches of 12. The immunoSEQ hsTCRB v3.0 assay was used at survey level resolution to sequence the TRB variable region. A depth of roughly 35,000-50,000 T-cell genomes per sample was targeted for TRB sequencing. Pooled TRB libraries were sequenced on an Illumina MiSeq with a v3 150-cycle kit. In the paper's pipeline: Repertoire analysis was run in R within a reproducible Nextflow workflow that covered QC, data transformation and analysis. LymphoSeq2, an R package for exploring AIRR-Seq data, was used to implement custom analyses. After excluding a handful of samples that yielded fewer than 5000 total TRB sequences, fewer than 200 HIV repertoires remained for analysis. Of the 188 retained HIV repertoires, almost 60 were collected before and 120 to 130 after ART initiation. Repertoires were downsampled to 5000 TRB nucleotide sequences, and summary statistics were averaged over 100 downsampling iterations. The analysis kept only TRB sequences whose CDR3 regions were at least seven amino acids long. Two measures captured diversity: a Shannon entropy-derived clonality score and the Gini coefficient. In the repertoire networks, any two of the top 5000 CDR3 amino acid sequences were connected whenever the two sequences differed by an edit distance of one. For TRB CDR3 amino acid sequences, GLIPH2 was used to predict antigen specificity groups and MHC restriction. CDR3 amino acid sequences were matched against VDJdb and McPAS-TCR to flag known CMV, EBV, HIV or tissue antigen associations. Pre-ART, post-ART and control groups were compared with Wilcoxon signed-rank tests and Holm-Bonferroni correction. This immuneACCESS table, as held by TCRdb, lists in-frame sequences with V and J called but not all clones. Of the missing ones, under half trace to an unresolved V gene in checked studies; the others have no known cause. V and J calls and clone size are given by that table; D and trimming were obtained from the DNA. The table for this sample lists around 26,000 clones; 82% of them were counted only once. Of the sample, 5.5% to 6% falls within the top ten clones.

The sequence was collected from a woman aged 25 to 45 with HIV. The specimen was unsorted PBMCs, collected 1.1 years before starting antiretroviral therapy.

This receptor carries the CDR3 CASSPSGGRNSQYF. In nucleotides, the sequence is TGTGCCAGCAGCCCTTCGGGGGGCAGGAATTCCCAGTACTTC. The V gene is TRBV6-5 and the J gene is TRBJ2-5, with TRBD2 perhaps the D gene, on 7 matching bases. V loses 6 bases, J loses 9 bases, and the germline ends lie 20 bases apart. CDR1 and CDR2 are drawn from the germline V gene: MNHEY, SVGAGI. There are 14 amino acids in the CDR3, from cysteine to phenylalanine inclusive. This entry keeps only the CDR3 DNA: 42 bases, framed from base 1.